This TCR beta chain was identified in a study of STAT5B mutations in CD4+ large granular lymphocyte leukemia. Sequencing was at survey level. Only in-frame clones appear in the TCRdb table, and some are missing; sequencing was by immunoSEQ multiplex PCR. The table lists about 32,000 clones, 72% of them singletons. The germline V and J ends were trimmed by 0 bases and 8 bases, with 7 bases remaining between them. The CDR3 contains 12 residues. Germline values: CDR1 MNHEY, CDR2 SVGAGI. This receptor was taken from a human donor in good health. The chain carries TRBV6-5 and TRBJ1-1, with D unclear. The sample was CD4+ T cells from blood buffy coats. The CDR3 spells CASSYSRSEAFF. Here the CDR3 DNA reads TGTGCCAGCAGTTACTCGCGTTCCGAAGCTTTCTTT.